The sequence of this T cell receptor beta chain was determined in a study of blood T cell repertoires in COVID-19. Overall study: Nucleic acid was either cDNA or gDNA, and it came from T cells, B-cell-depleted T cells, or PBMCs.

Germline V CDR1 and CDR2: MNHEY, SVGAGI. Trimming at V came to 5 bases and at J to 5 bases, leaving 4 bases not matched to a gene. The CDR3 spans 15 residues. As originally analysed: It was from reference gene primer amplification that nucleated cell counts were estimated. Using immunoSEQ multiplex PCR, the repertoire was profiled, and TCRdb retains in-frame clones only, with some absent. V and J calls and clone size come straight from that table; D and trimming were deduced from the DNA. The table has roughly 61,000 clones, about 90% seen once. This TCR derives from a man between 60 and 75 years old with acute or convalescent COVID-19. The chain recombines TRBV6-5 with TRBJ2-1; TRBD2 matches at 12 bases. Sequencing used peripheral blood. In DNA, the CDR3 is TGTGCCAGCAGTCTGACTAGCGGGAGTAACAATGAGCAGTTCTTC. Residues: CASSLTSGSNNEQFF.